This T cell receptor beta chain was observed in a study of blood T cell repertoires in COVID-19 (dated by TCRdb to between 2020 and 2021). General notes on the study: Samples from collaborators originated in the United States, Italy and Spain and spanned both the acute and convalescent phases of COVID-19. The prospective study material was composed of cDNA or gDNA derived from T cells, B-cell-depleted T cells, or PBMCs. Deeply sampled blood TCRbeta repertoires from subjects exposed to, actively infected with, or recovered from COVID-19 were included in the dataset. The repertoires were released in a freely available public database meant as a resource for research on the immune response to SARS-CoV-2. Samples were obtained from the ongoing ImmuneRACE study (first 160 participants) and from some 1,200 subjects provided by 6 global collaborators. A de-identified subject ID, COVID-19 status, age in years and sex were almost always included in the sample metadata. Where HLA class I and class II types were available, the types were taken from metadata supplied by the sample provider, not from assay-based typing.

Whole blood was collected in K2EDTA tubes by collaborating institutions according to the institutions' own protocols. For TCRbeta analysis, collaborators shipped samples in one of three forms: frozen whole blood, isolated PBMCs, or DNA extracted from either of those sample types. In the case of this clone: Its antigen specificity is not known. No qualities accompany the bases; no much larger clone lies one base away.

What the research found in general, with its limitations: Clinical and demographic metadata were provided uncurated, with the amount varying by source and participant.

The immunoSEQ Assay, a bias-controlled multiplex PCR, was used to amplify TCRbeta CDR3 regions from genomic DNA. The study's processing was this. Nucleated cell counts per sample were estimated from amplification of reference gene primers within the assay. To quantify the absolute abundance of each unique TCRbeta CDR3 rearrangement, sequence reads were collapsed and filtered. For each sample, productive Simpson clonality was calculated as the square root of Simpson's diversity index over productive rearrangements. TCRdb provides this immuneACCESS table in a form limited to in-frame rearrangements. Some clones are lacking; in checked studies, under half of them reflect an unresolved V gene, and why the rest are absent is not known. V and J calls plus clone size are reproduced from that table; the DNA served to infer D and trimming. The sample data list 40,000 to 50,000 clones, and around 80% of these were observed just once. The top ten clonotypes cover around a quarter of the sample.

V is cut back by 6 bases and J by 2 bases, with 12 bases in the junction unmatched. The CDR3 sequence holds 16 residues, the cysteine and phenylalanine included. CDR3 DNA is the only sequence kept; it has 48 bases, read in frame from the first base. The germline V gene (reference sequence) yields LNHDA for CDR1 and SQIVND for CDR2. Here the chain combines TRBV19 and TRBJ1-1; 7 central bases correspond to TRBD1. The sequenced material came from peripheral blood. This receptor was identified in a man in his 70s with acute or convalescent COVID-19. The base sequence is TGTGCCAGTAGATTGGGGTTACAGGGGTCAAACACTGAAGCTTTCTTT. Its coded protein is CASRLGLQGSNTEAFF. The CDR3 plus the reference TRBV19 and TRBJ1-1 genes for the other parts give the full variable domain: DGGITQSPKYLFRKEGQNVTLSCEQNLNHDAMYWYRQDPGQGLRLIYYSQIVNDFQKGDIAEGYSVSREKKESFPLTVTSAQKNPTAFYLCASRLGLQGSNTEAFFGQGTRLTVV.